This paragraph covers one T cell receptor (beta chain) sequence. This sample was taken from a study of monozygotic twins with inflammatory bowel disease. This CDR3 contains 14 residues. CDR1 and CDR2 (germline): LNHNV, YYDKDF (reference sequence). The authors used about 4,000 ng of total RNA per TCR library. Researchers ran eight separate cDNA reactions for each sample. TCRdb re-called the 5' RACE reads and gives one entry per CDR3 protein, without DNA. Recorded for this sample: about 420,000 distinct CDR3 sequences. The clonotype originates from a human donor with ulcerative colitis or Crohn's disease, or a healthy co-twin of an affected twin (not recorded which). Sample: blood. The gene calls are TRBV15 and TRBJ1-4; no DNA is available, so the TRBD1 call from TCRdb remains unchecked. CDR3 region: CATSREAGEEKLFF. The full variable domain, its missing parts supplied by reference TRBV15 and TRBJ1-4, is DAMVIQNPRYQVTQFGKPVTLSCSQTLNHNVMYWYQQKSSQAPKLLFHYYDKDFNNEADTPDNFQSRRPNTSFCFLDIRSPGLGDTAMYLCATSREAGEEKLFFGSGTQLSVL.